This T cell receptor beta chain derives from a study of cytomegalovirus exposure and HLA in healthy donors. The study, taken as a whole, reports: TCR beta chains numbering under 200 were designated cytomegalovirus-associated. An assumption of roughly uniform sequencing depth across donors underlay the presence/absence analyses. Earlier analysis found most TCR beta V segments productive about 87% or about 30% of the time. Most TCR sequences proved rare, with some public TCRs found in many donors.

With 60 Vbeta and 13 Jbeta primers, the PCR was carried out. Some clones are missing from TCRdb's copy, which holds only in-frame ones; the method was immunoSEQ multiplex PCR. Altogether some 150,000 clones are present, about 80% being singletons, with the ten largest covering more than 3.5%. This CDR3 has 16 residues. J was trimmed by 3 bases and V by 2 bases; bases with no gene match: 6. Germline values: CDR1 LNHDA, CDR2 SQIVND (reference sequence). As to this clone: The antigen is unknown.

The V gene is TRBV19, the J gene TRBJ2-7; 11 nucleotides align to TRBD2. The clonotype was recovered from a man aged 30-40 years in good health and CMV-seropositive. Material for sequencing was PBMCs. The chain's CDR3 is CASSITSGGLNYEQYF. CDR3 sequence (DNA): TGTGCCAGTAGTATAACTAGCGGGGGCCTTAACTACGAGCAGTACTTC.